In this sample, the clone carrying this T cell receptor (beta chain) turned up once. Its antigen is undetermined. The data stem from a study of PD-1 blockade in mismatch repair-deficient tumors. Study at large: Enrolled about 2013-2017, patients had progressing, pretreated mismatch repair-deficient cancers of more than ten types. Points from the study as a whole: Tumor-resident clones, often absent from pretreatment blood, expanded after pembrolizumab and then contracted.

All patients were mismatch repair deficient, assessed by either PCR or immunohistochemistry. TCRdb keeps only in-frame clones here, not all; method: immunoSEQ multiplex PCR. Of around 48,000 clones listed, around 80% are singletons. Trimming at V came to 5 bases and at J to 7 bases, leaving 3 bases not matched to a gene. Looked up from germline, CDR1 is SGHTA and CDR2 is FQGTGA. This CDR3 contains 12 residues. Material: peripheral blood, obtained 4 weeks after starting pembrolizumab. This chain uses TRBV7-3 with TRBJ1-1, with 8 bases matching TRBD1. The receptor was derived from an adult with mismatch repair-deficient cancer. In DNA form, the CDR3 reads TGTGCCAGCAGCCCTGACAGGGGTGAAGCTTTCTTT. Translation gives CASSPDRGEAFF.